The following is a T cell receptor beta chain sequence with its context. TCRdb re-called the RT-PCR reads through MiXCR, storing one row per CDR3 protein. Found here are 550,000 to 750,000 distinct CDR3 sequences, over 12% of them singletons; the top ten hold roughly 4%. Germline V gives CDR1 MDHEN, CDR2 SYDVKM. V dropped 3 bases and J dropped 10 bases, with 18 bases sitting between them. There are 14 residues in the CDR3. This chain uses TRBV28 with TRBJ1-1; maybe TRBD1 (5 bases). The sequence was obtained from a female donor in good health, serving as a healthy control. Source material: memory CD4+ T cells from blood. The chain's CDR3 is CASSFQRDHLRAFF. The CDR3 nucleotides are TGTGCCAGCAGTTTCCAACGGGACCACTTGCGAGCTTTCTTT.